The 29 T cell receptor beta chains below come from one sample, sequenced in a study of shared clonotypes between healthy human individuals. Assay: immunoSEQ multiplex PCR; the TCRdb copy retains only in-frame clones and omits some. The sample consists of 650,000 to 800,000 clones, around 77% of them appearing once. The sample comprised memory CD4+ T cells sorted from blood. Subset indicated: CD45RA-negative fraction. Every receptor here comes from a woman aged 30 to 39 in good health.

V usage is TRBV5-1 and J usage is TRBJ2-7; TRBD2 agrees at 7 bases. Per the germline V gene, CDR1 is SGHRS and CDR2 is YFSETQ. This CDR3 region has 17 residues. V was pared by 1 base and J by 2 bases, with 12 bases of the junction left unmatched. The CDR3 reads CASSLLGARDYPYEQYF. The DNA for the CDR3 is TGCGCCAGCAGCTTGCTAGGCGCCCGGGACTACCCCTACGAGCAGTACTTC.

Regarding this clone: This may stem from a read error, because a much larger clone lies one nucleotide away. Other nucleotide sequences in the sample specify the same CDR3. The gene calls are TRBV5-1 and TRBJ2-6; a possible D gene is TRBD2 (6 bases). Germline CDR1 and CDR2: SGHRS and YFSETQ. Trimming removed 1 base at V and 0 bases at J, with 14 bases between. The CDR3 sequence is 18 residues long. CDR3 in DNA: TGCGCCAGCAGCTTGAAGTTTACGGGAGCCTCTGGGGCCAACGTCCTGACTTTC. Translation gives CASSLKFTGASGANVLTF. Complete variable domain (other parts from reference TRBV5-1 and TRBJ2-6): KAGVTQTPRYLIKTRGQQVTLSCSPISGHRSVSWYQQTPGQGLQFLFEYFSETQRNKGNFPGRFSGRQFSNSRSEMNVSTLELGDSALYLCASSLKFTGASGANVLTFGAGSRLTVL.

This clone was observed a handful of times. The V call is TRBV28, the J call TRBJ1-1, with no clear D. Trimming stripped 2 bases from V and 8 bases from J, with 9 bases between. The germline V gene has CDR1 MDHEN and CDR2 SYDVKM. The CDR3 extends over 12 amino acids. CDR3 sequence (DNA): TGTGCCAGCAGTTTAGCCCTAAGGGAAGCTTTCTTT. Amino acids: CASSLALREAFF.

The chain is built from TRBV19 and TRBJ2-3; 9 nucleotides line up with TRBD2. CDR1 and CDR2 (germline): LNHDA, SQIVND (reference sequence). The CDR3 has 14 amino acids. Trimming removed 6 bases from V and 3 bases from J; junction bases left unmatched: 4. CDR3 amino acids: CASRTSGRTDTQYF. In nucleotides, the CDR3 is TGTGCCAGTAGGACGAGCGGGAGGACAGATACGCAGTATTTT.

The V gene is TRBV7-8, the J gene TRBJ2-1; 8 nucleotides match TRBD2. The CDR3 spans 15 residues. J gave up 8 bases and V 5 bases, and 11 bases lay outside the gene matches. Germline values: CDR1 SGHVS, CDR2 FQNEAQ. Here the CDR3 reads CASSTRLAGPDEQFF. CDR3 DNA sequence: TGTGCCAGCAGCACACGATTAGCGGGACCGGATGAGCAGTTCTTC. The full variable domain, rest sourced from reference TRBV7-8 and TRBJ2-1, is GAGVSQSPRYKVAKRGQDVALRCDPISGHVSLFWYQQALGQGPEFLTYFQNEAQLDKSGLPSDRFFAERPEGSVSTLKIQRTQQEDSAVYLCASSTRLAGPDEQFFGPGTRLTVL.

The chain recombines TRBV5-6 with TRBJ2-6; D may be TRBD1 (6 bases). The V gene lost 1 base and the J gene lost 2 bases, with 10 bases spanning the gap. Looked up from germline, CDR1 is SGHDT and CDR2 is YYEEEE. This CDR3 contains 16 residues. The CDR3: CASSLNPGAGANVLTF. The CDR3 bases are TGTGCCAGCAGCTTGAACCCAGGGGCTGGGGCCAACGTCCTGACTTTC.

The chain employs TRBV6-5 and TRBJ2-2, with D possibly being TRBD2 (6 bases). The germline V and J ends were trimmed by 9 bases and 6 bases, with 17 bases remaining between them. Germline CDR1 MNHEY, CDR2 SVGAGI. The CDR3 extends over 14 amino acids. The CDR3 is CASLGSHAAGELFF. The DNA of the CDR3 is TGTGCCAGTCTCGGGAGTCACGCTGCCGGGGAGCTGTTTTTT.

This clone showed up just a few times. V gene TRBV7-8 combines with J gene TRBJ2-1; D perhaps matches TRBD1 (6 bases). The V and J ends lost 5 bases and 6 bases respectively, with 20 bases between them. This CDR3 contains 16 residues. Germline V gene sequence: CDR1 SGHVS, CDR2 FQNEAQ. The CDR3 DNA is TGTGCCAGCAGCGCCTACTCGGGACATAGCAGCAATGAGCAGTTCTTC. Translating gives CASSAYSGHSSNEQFF.

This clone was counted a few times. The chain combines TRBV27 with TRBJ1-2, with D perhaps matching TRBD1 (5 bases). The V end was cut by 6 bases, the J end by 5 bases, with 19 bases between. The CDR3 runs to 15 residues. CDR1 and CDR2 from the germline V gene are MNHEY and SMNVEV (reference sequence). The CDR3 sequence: CASRPQASPGYGYTF. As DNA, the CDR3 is TGTGCCAGCAGACCCCAAGCCTCGCCAGGGTATGGCTACACCTTC.

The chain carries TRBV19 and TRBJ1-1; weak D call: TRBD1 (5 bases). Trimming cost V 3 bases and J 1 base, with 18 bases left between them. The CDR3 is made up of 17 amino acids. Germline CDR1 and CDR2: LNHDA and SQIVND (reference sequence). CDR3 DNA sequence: TGTGCCAGTAGTATCAGGGCCGTGAGTGAGGGGAACACTGAAGCTTTCTTT. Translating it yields CASSIRAVSEGNTEAFF.

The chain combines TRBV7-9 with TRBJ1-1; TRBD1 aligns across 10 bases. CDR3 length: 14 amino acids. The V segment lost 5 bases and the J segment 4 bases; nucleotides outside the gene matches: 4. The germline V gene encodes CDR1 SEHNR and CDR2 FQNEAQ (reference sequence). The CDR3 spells CASSRTGGSTEAFF. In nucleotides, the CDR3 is TGTGCCAGCAGCAGGACAGGGGGTAGCACTGAAGCTTTCTTT.

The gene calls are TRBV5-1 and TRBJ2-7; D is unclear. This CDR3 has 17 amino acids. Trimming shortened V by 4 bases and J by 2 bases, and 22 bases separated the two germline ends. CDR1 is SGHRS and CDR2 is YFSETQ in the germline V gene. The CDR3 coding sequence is TGCGCCAGCAGCGGACGGCGAGGTGCGAGCGAACCCTACGAGCAGTACTTC. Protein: CASSGRRGASEPYEQYF. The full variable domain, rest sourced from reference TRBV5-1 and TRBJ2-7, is KAGVTQTPRYLIKTRGQQVTLSCSPISGHRSVSWYQQTPGQGLQFLFEYFSETQRNKGNFPGRFSGRQFSNSRSEMNVSTLELGDSALYLCASSGRRGASEPYEQYFGPGTRLTVT.

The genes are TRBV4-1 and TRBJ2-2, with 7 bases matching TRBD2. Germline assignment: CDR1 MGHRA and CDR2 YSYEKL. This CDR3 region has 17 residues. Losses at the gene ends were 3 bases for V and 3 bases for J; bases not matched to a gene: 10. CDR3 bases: TGCGCCAGCAGCCACTCCGAGACTAGCCGATACACCGGGGAGCTGTTTTTT. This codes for CASSHSETSRYTGELFF.

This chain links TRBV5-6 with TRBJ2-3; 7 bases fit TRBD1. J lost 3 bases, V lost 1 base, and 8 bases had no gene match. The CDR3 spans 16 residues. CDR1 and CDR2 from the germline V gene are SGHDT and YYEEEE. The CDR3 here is CASSLLGQSRTDTQYF. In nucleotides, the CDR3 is TGTGCCAGCAGCTTGTTGGGACAGAGTCGAACAGATACGCAGTATTTT.

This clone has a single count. The chain's CDR3 is CASSLAGQPTYEQYF. Written as DNA, the CDR3 is TGTGCCAGCAGCTTGGCCGGACAGCCTACCTACGAGCAGTACTTC. The chain recombines TRBV5-5 with TRBJ2-7, with D possibly matching TRBD1 (6 bases). The CDR3 covers 15 residues. The ends were cut back, 0 bases at V and 2 bases at J, with 12 bases in the middle. Looked up from germline, CDR1 is SGHKS and CDR2 is YYEKEE (reference sequence).

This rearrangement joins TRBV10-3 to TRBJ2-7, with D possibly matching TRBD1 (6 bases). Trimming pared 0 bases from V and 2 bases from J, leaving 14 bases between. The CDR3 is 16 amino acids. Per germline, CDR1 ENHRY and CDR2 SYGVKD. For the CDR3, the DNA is TGTGCCATCAGTGAGTCGGCCGGGACACGGACCTACGAGCAGTACTTC. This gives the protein CAISESAGTRTYEQYF.

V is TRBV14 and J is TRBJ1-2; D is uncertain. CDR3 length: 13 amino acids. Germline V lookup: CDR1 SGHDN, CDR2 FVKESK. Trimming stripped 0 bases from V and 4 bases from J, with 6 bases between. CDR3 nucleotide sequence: TGTGCCAGCAGCCAAGACCTAACCTATGGCTACACCTTC. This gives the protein CASSQDLTYGYTF.

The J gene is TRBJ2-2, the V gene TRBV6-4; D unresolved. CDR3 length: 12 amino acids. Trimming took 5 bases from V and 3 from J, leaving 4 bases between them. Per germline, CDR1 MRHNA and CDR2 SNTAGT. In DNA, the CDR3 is TGTGCCAGCAGTCAGTACACCGGGGAGCTGTTTTTT. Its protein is CASSQYTGELFF.

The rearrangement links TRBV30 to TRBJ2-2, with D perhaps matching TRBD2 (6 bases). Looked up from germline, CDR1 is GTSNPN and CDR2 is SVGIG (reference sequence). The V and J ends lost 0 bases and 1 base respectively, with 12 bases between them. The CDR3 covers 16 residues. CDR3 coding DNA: TGTGCCTGGAGTGTACGGGGGACGCTGAACACCGGGGAGCTGTTTTTT. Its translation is CAWSVRGTLNTGELFF.

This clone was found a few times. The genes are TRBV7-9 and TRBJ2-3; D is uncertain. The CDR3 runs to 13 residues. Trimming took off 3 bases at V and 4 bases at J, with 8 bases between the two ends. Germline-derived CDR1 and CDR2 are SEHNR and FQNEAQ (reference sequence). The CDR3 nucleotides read TGTGCCAGCAGCTTCGCCGCTTCAGATACGCAGTATTTT. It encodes CASSFAASDTQYF. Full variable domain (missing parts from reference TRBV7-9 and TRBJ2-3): DTGVSQNPRHKITKRGQNVTFRCDPISEHNRLYWYRQTLGQGPEFLTYFQNEAQLEKSRLLSDRFSAERPKGSFSTLEIQRTEQGDSAMYLCASSFAASDTQYFGPGTRLTVL.

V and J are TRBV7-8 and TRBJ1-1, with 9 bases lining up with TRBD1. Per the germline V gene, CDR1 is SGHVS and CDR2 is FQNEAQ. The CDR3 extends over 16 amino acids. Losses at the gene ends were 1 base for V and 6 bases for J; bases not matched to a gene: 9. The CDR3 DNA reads TGTGCCAGCAGCTTAGAATGGGACAGGGAGGTCGCTGAAGCTTTCTTT. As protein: CASSLEWDREVAEAFF. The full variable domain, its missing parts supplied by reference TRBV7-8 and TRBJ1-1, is GAGVSQSPRYKVAKRGQDVALRCDPISGHVSLFWYQQALGQGPEFLTYFQNEAQLDKSGLPSDRFFAERPEGSVSTLKIQRTQQEDSAVYLCASSLEWDREVAEAFFGQGTRLTVV.

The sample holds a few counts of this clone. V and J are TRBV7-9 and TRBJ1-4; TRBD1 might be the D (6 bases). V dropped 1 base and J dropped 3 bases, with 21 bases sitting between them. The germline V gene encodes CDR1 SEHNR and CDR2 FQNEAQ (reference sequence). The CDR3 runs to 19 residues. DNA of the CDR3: TGTGCCAGCAGCTTAGGAGTGGGCCTCATAAAGGGGGCTAATGAAAAACTGTTTTTT. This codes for CASSLGVGLIKGANEKLFF.

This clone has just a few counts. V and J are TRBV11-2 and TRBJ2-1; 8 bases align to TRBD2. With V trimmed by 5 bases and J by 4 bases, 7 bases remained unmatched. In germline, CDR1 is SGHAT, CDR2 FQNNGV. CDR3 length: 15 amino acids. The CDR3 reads CASSPLAGGYNEQFF. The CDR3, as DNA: TGTGCCAGCAGCCCTCTAGCGGGCGGGTACAATGAGCAGTTCTTC. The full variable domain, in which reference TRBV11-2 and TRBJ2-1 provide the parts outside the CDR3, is EAGVAQSPRYKIIEKRQSVAFWCNPISGHATLYWYQQILGQGPKLLIQFQNNGVVDDSQLPKDRFSAERLKGVDSTLKIQPAKLEDSAVYLCASSPLAGGYNEQFFGPGTRLTVL.

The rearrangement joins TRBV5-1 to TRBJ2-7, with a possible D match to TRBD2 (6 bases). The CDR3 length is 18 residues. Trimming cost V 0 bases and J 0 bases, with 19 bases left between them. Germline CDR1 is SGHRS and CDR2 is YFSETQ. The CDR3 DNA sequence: TGCGCCAGCAGCTTGGAACACGGGGTCGGGAGAGTCTCCTACGAGCAGTACTTC. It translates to CASSLEHGVGRVSYEQYF. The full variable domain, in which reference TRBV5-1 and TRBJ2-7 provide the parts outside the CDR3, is KAGVTQTPRYLIKTRGQQVTLSCSPISGHRSVSWYQQTPGQGLQFLFEYFSETQRNKGNFPGRFSGRQFSNSRSEMNVSTLELGDSALYLCASSLEHGVGRVSYEQYFGPGTRLTVT.

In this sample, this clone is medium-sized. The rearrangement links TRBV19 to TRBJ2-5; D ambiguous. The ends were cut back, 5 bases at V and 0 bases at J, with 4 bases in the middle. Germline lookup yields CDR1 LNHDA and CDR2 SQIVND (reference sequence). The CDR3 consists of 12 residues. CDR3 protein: CASSSYQETQYF. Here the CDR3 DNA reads TGTGCCAGTAGTTCGTACCAAGAGACCCAGTACTTC.

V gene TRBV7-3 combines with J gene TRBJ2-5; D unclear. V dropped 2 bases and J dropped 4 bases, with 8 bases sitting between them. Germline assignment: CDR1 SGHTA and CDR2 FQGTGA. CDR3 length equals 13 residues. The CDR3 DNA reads TGTGCCAGCAGCTTATATACTGGAGAGACCCAGTACTTC. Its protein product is CASSLYTGETQYF.

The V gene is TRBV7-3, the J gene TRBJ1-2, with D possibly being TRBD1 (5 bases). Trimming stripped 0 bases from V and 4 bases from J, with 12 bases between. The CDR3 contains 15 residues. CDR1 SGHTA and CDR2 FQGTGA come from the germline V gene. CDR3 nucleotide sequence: TGTGCCAGCAGCTTAACCCCGGGACCGCGCTATGGCTACACCTTC. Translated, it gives CASSLTPGPRYGYTF.

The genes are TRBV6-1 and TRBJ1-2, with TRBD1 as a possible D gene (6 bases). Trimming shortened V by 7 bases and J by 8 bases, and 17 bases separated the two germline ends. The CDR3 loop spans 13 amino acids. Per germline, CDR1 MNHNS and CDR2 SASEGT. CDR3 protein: CASTRDRTRGYTF. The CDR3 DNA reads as TGTGCCAGCACCCGAGACAGGACGAGGGGCTACACCTTC.

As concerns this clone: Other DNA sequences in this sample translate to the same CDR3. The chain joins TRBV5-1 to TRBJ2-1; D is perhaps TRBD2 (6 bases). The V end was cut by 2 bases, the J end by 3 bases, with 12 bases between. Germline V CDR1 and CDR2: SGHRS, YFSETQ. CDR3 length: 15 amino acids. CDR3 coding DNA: TGCGCCAGCAGCTTAGCTAGCGCGCTCTACAATGAGCAGTTCTTC. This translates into CASSLASALYNEQFF.